This T cell receptor (beta chain) stems from a study of cytomegalovirus exposure and HLA in healthy donors. The primer mix had 60 Vbeta and 13 Jbeta primers. TCRdb's copy holds only in-frame clones and misses some; the assay was immunoSEQ multiplex PCR. The repertoire holds about 35,000 clones, with 75% to 85% as singletons. Germline V gives CDR1 SGHNT, CDR2 YYREEE (reference sequence). The CDR3 runs to 16 residues. J lost 1 base, V lost 0 bases, and 1 base had no gene match. The sequenced sample consisted of PBMCs. This sequence joins TRBV5-4 and TRBJ1-4, with TRBD1 identical over 9 bases. This receptor was identified in a male donor in good health and CMV-seronegative. In DNA, the CDR3 is TGTGCCAGCAGCTTGGACAGGGGGCTAACTAATGAAAAACTGTTTTTT. Translated: CASSLDRGLTNEKLFF.